These T cell receptor beta chains were read from a single sample in a study of blood T cell repertoires in COVID-19. Some clones are missing from TCRdb's copy, which holds only in-frame ones; the method was immunoSEQ multiplex PCR. Seen here are about 20,000 clones, about 90% observed once, and the top ten hold less than 9%. Specimen: peripheral blood. These receptors all stem from a man between 65 and 85 years old with active COVID-19. Each CDR3 is given with its conserved first and last residue. The order of the fields is V gene, clone size, J gene, CDR3 protein. Only some rows state a clone size, as once, few, many or a class for expanded clones.

V gene: TRBV10-1
clone size: NA
J gene: TRBJ2-2
CDR3 protein: CASSYSRGKNTGELFF

V gene: TRBV7-9
clone size: NA
J gene: TRBJ1-4
CDR3 protein: CASSLGTGDEKLFF

V gene: TRBV7-9
clone size: NA
J gene: TRBJ2-7
CDR3 protein: CASSLAGLAYEQYF

V gene: TRBV5-4
clone size: NA
J gene: TRBJ2-7
CDR3 protein: CASSPRQGPYEQYF

V gene: TRBV19
clone size: NA
J gene: TRBJ1-6
CDR3 protein: CASRGTLQGSSPLHF

V gene: TRBV4-3
clone size: once
J gene: TRBJ2-1
CDR3 protein: CASSQLAGVHNEQFF

V gene: TRBV7-9
clone size: NA
J gene: TRBJ2-2
CDR3 protein: CASSLWASGRPLPGELFF

V gene: TRBV24-1
clone size: NA
J gene: TRBJ2-7
CDR3 protein: CATSGGNDEQYF

V gene: TRBV19
clone size: few
J gene: TRBJ1-1
CDR3 protein: CASSITPEENTEAFF

V gene: TRBV7-9
clone size: NA
J gene: TRBJ1-1
CDR3 protein: CASSIITGNTEAFF

V gene: TRBV7-9
clone size: few
J gene: TRBJ2-2
CDR3 protein: CASSLEVGAGTGELFF

V gene: TRBV5-1
clone size: NA
J gene: TRBJ1-3
CDR3 protein: CASSKGQPSGNTIYF

V gene: TRBV9
clone size: NA
J gene: TRBJ2-3
CDR3 protein: CASSVGLSARTDTQYF

V gene: TRBV5-1
clone size: NA
J gene: TRBJ2-1
CDR3 protein: CASSLEGGKNNEQFF

V gene: TRBV9
clone size: NA
J gene: TRBJ1-2
CDR3 protein: CASSRDSTYGYTF

V gene: TRBV5-1
clone size: NA
J gene: TRBJ2-1
CDR3 protein: CASSPSGGSTNEQFF

V gene: TRBV29-1
clone size: NA
J gene: TRBJ2-5
CDR3 protein: CSGAGEETQYF

V gene: TRBV6-6
clone size: NA
J gene: TRBJ2-1
CDR3 protein: CASSAPGQGYNEQFF

V gene: TRBV19
clone size: NA
J gene: TRBJ1-1
CDR3 protein: CASSIGQGNTEAFF

V gene: TRBV5-1
clone size: NA
J gene: TRBJ2-6
CDR3 protein: CASSPGPASDSGANVLTF

V gene: TRBV28
clone size: once
J gene: TRBJ1-2
CDR3 protein: CASSLFGGQSSGGYTF

V gene: TRBV6-6
clone size: once
J gene: TRBJ1-6
CDR3 protein: CASSYSSDRHNSPLHF

V gene: TRBV7-2
clone size: NA
J gene: TRBJ1-2
CDR3 protein: CASSLAPNRPNYGYTF

V gene: TRBV28
clone size: NA
J gene: TRBJ1-2
CDR3 protein: CASSLRSPIYGYTF

V gene: TRBV18
clone size: NA
J gene: TRBJ2-2
CDR3 protein: CASSRDRDDTGELFF

V gene: TRBV28
clone size: NA
J gene: TRBJ2-1
CDR3 protein: CASNSMTGNEQFF

V gene: TRBV4-3
clone size: NA
J gene: TRBJ1-1
CDR3 protein: CASSQDWQVGEAFF

V gene: TRBV7-2
clone size: NA
J gene: TRBJ2-7
CDR3 protein: CASSLVGGIYEQYF

V gene: TRBV11-2
clone size: NA
J gene: TRBJ2-1
CDR3 protein: CASRQGLAENNEQFF

V gene: TRBV7-2
clone size: NA
J gene: TRBJ2-5
CDR3 protein: CASSLAGQGAETQYF